These T cell receptor beta chains were read from a single sample in a study of cytomegalovirus exposure and HLA in healthy donors. Libraries were prepared by immunoSEQ multiplex PCR; TCRdb keeps only in-frame clonotypes and omits some of them. The sample holds around 140,000 clones; around 80% are singletons and the top ten take approximately 1.6%. The sequencing sample was made of PBMCs. The receptors stem from a woman aged 18-30 years in good health and CMV-seronegative. CDR3s include the opening cysteine and the closing phenylalanine or tryptophan. The order of the fields is clone size, J gene, D gene, V gene, CDR3 DNA, CDR3 protein. A D gene is named only where the DNA matches it firmly. Where a row states a size, it is once, few, many or the class of an expanded clone; other rows omit it.

>NA|TRBJ1-2|NA|TRBV5-6
TGTGCCAGCAGCTGGGGGGGTGATGGCTACACCTTC
CASSWGGDGYTF
>NA|TRBJ2-7|NA|TRBV5-5
TGTGCCAGCAGCTTCCTCGGCTACGAGCAGTACTTC
CASSFLGYEQYF
>NA|TRBJ2-1|TRBD2|TRBV6-6
TGTGCCAGCAGTTATCCCGAGCGGGAGGGCCGGGATGAGCAGTTCTTC
CASSYPEREGRDEQFF
>NA|TRBJ1-1|NA|TRBV19
TGTGCCAGTAGTGGACAGAGCCTTAACACTGAAGCTTTCTTT
CASSGQSLNTEAFF
>NA|TRBJ2-5|TRBD1|TRBV15
TGTGCCACCAGCAGAGAAGGGGGCGGGGAGACCCAGTACTTC
CATSREGGGETQYF
>NA|TRBJ2-3|TRBD2|TRBV11-2
TGTGCCAGCAGCTTCGCAAGAGGGGAAACTAGCGGGATCACAGATACGCAGTATTTT
CASSFARGETSGITDTQYF
>NA|TRBJ2-7|TRBD1|TRBV11-2
TGTGCCAGCAGCTTCACAAACAGGGGGCCCTACGAGCAGTACTTC
CASSFTNRGPYEQYF
>few|TRBJ1-1|NA|TRBV6-5
TGTGCCAGCAGTTACTACGGGGACAATAGGGGCTCTGAAGCTTTCTTT
CASSYYGDNRGSEAFF
>NA|TRBJ2-1|NA|TRBV2
TGTGCCAGCAGTGTCGGGGGGCTAGAAAACTACAATGAGCAGTTCTTC
CASSVGGLENYNEQFF
>NA|TRBJ2-1|TRBD2|TRBV5-6
TGTGCCAGCAGCTTGTCCGGGACTAGCGGCTACAATGAGCAGTTCTTC
CASSLSGTSGYNEQFF
>few|TRBJ1-2|TRBD1|TRBV14
TGTGCCAGCAGCCAAGACAGGGGGTGGCCTAACTATGGCTACACCTTC
CASSQDRGWPNYGYTF
>NA|TRBJ1-2|NA|TRBV5-1
TGCGCCAGCAGCCGGGAGATTGATGGCTACACCTTC
CASSREIDGYTF
>few|TRBJ1-5|NA|TRBV30
TGTGCCTGGAGTGTATATGATCAGCCCCAGCATTTT
CAWSVYDQPQHF
>NA|TRBJ1-2|TRBD1|TRBV27
TGTGCCAGCAGTTCTCGGACAGGGTTGAACTATGGCTACACCTTC
CASSSRTGLNYGYTF
>NA|TRBJ2-7|TRBD2|TRBV7-8
TGTGCCAGCAGCTTAGGGACTAGCGGGAGTGATTACGAGCAGTACTTC
CASSLGTSGSDYEQYF
>once|TRBJ2-7|TRBD2|TRBV27
TGTGCCAGCAGTCACGGGACTAGCGGGAGCTACGAGCAGTACTTC
CASSHGTSGSYEQYF
>NA|TRBJ2-1|TRBD2|TRBV15
TGTGCCACCGAGAGTCTACCGGGACTAGCGGACTACAATGAGCAGTTCTTC
CATESLPGLADYNEQFF
>NA|TRBJ1-1|TRBD1|TRBV7-6
TGTGCCAGCAGCACGATGACAGGGGAGGACACTGAAGCTTTCTTT
CASSTMTGEDTEAFF
>NA|TRBJ2-5|NA|TRBV9
TGTGCCAGCAGCGTAAAACGGGGTGAAGAGACCCAGTACTTC
CASSVKRGEETQYF
>NA|TRBJ2-5|TRBD2|TRBV5-1
TGCGCCAGCAGCTCGGGAATAACTAGCGGTAAAGAGACCCAGTACTTC
CASSSGITSGKETQYF
>NA|TRBJ2-4|NA|TRBV19
TGTGCCAGTAAGAGTGGAGGAGCGCTAGCCAAAAACATTCAGTACTTC
CASKSGGALAKNIQYF
>NA|TRBJ2-5|TRBD2|TRBV11-2
TGTGCCAGCAGCTTAGTACCTAGCGGGGAGGAGACCCAGTACTTC
CASSLVPSGEETQYF
>NA|TRBJ2-1|TRBD2|TRBV19
TGTGCCAGTAGTGTGACTAGCGGGATGGTGTACAATGAGCAGTTCTTC
CASSVTSGMVYNEQFF
>NA|TRBJ1-1|TRBD1|TRBV6-5
TGTGCCAGCAGCTGGGACAGGTTGAACACTGAAGCTTTCTTT
CASSWDRLNTEAFF
>NA|TRBJ1-3|NA|TRBV30
TGTGCCTGGAGACAGCCCTCTGGAAACACCATATATTTT
CAWRQPSGNTIYF
>NA|TRBJ1-1|NA|TRBV30
TGTGCCTGGGACTTTCTAGGCAGCACTGAAGCTTTCTTT
CAWDFLGSTEAFF
>NA|TRBJ1-1|TRBD1|TRBV7-2
TGTGCCAGCAGCTTATGGGACAGGGGGGAAGCTTTCTTT
CASSLWDRGEAFF
>NA|TRBJ2-5|NA|TRBV7-9
TGTGCCAGCAGCTTAGTCGCGGGGAAGACCAAAGAGACCCAGTACTTC
CASSLVAGKTKETQYF
>NA|TRBJ1-2|NA|TRBV10-3
TGTGCCACCGGGCGATTGGCGGGCCCCTATGGCTACACCTTC
CATGRLAGPYGYTF
>NA|TRBJ1-1|NA|TRBV6-4
TGTGCCAGCAGTCTTTTGCCGGGTACGGAAACTGAAGCTTTCTTT
CASSLLPGTETEAFF
>few|TRBJ1-5|NA|TRBV2
TGTGCCAGCAGTGATTCTGGGCCCAATCAGCCCCAGCATTTT
CASSDSGPNQPQHF
>NA|TRBJ1-5|NA|TRBV6-1
TGTGCCAGCAGTGATCACATCGATCAGCCCCAGCATTTT
CASSDHIDQPQHF
>NA|TRBJ2-4|TRBD1|TRBV4-1
TGCGCCAGCAGCCAATATACCGACAGGGCCGAAAAGAACATTCAGTACTTC
CASSQYTDRAEKNIQYF
>NA|TRBJ1-2|TRBD1|TRBV5-1
TGCGCCAGCAGCTACGAAGGGGGCCGAGGGTATGGCTACACCTTC
CASSYEGGRGYGYTF
>NA|TRBJ1-1|NA|TRBV5-6
TGTGCCAGCAGCCGCGACGGCTGGGGGCCGCTGGTAACTGAAGCTTTCTTT
CASSRDGWGPLVTEAFF
>NA|TRBJ2-1|NA|TRBV6-6
TGTGCCAGCAGTTTTCGACTTCCTCCTACCAATGAGCAGTTCTTC
CASSFRLPPTNEQFF
>NA|TRBJ1-1|NA|TRBV30
TGTGCCTGGAGTGTGGGCATACCTAACACTGAAGCTTTCTTT
CAWSVGIPNTEAFF
>NA|TRBJ2-2|NA|TRBV10-3
TGTGCCATCAGCGCGACAGCGAACACCGGGGAGCTGTTTTTT
CAISATANTGELFF
>NA|TRBJ2-2|NA|TRBV5-1
NA
CASILAEANTGELFF
>once|TRBJ2-1|TRBD2|TRBV4-2
TGTGCCAGCAGCCAGGGACTAAACAATGAGCAGTTCTTC
CASSQGLNNEQFF
>once|TRBJ2-7|TRBD2|TRBV30
TGTGCCTGGAGTGATCTAGCGGGGGGCGAGCAGTACTTC
CAWSDLAGGEQYF
>NA|TRBJ2-1|NA|TRBV7-6
TGTGCCAGCAGCTTATTAAGCGTTCCGAGCTCCTACAATGAGCAGTTCTTC
CASSLLSVPSSYNEQFF
>NA|TRBJ1-4|TRBD1|TRBV2
TGTGCCAGCAGACCCGGGACAGGGGGCGAAAAACTGTTTTTT
CASRPGTGGEKLFF
>few|TRBJ2-1|NA|TRBV6-6
TGTGCCAGCAGTTATGAAGTAGGGAGTCAGTTCTTC
CASSYEVGSQFF
>NA|TRBJ1-2|TRBD1|TRBV6-5
TGTGCCAGCAGTTACTCCAGGACAGGGTACGGCTACACCTTC
CASSYSRTGYGYTF
>NA|TRBJ1-1|NA|TRBV5-1
TGCGCCAGCAGCTTGACAGGGTTTAACACTGAAGCTTTCTTT
CASSLTGFNTEAFF
>NA|TRBJ2-1|TRBD2|TRBV5-1
TGCGCCAGCAGCTACTCCTCCGGGACTAGCGGGAGTAATGAGCAGTTCTTC
CASSYSSGTSGSNEQFF
>NA|TRBJ2-7|TRBD2|TRBV5-1
TGCGCCAGCAGCGTCGACAGCGGTGGCGGGAGCTCCTACGAGCAGTACTTC
CASSVDSGGGSSYEQYF
>NA|TRBJ1-1|NA|TRBV11-1
TGTGCCAGCAGCTTAAGCGGGACAACCTACAGAGAAGCTTTCTTT
CASSLSGTTYREAFF
>few|TRBJ2-2|TRBD1|TRBV4-1
TGCGCCAGCAGCCCGCAAGGACAGGGAATCGGGGAGCTGTTTTTT
CASSPQGQGIGELFF
>NA|TRBJ2-1|TRBD2|TRBV5-4
TGTGCCAGCAGCTTGGGACTAGCGGGAGCCCACTCCTACAATGAGCAGTTCTTC
CASSLGLAGAHSYNEQFF
>NA|TRBJ1-2|NA|TRBV5-1
TGCGCCAGCACCAAGGAGGGGTACTATGGCTACACCTTC
CASTKEGYYGYTF
>NA|TRBJ2-7|NA|TRBV7-9
TGTGCCACCGTGTCTGAGTACTCCTACGAGCAGTACTTC
CATVSEYSYEQYF
>NA|TRBJ2-1|NA|TRBV2
TGTGCCAGCGGGGGGAGCCGAGAGCAGTTCTTC
CASGGSREQFF
>NA|TRBJ1-5|NA|TRBV7-9
TGTGCCAGCAGCTTAGACAGCCTCAATCAGCCCCAGCATTTT
CASSLDSLNQPQHF